This section outlines one T cell receptor (beta chain) sequence together with its context. What it recognizes is unknown. The data were obtained in a study of blood T cells in healthy people across ages. Findings and caveats of the study: Greater diversity and more naive CD4+ cells were seen in long-lived donors than in aged donors. The recorded TCR beta diversity per million T cells decreased in a roughly linear manner with age.

Next came a second PCR, run for roughly 6 to 11 cycles, which used a sample-barcoded 5' primer along with a J-beta primer mix. There were at least 2.5 million CDR3-containing paired-end reads obtained from each sample. One entry per CDR3 protein, called by TCRdb with MiXCR from the 5' RACE reads. The repertoire holds about 650,000 distinct CDR3 sequences, approximately 52% seen once, with 13% in the top ten. They isolated at least 6 million PBMCs from each sample. The clonotype was recovered from an elderly woman in good health. Sequenced material: blood.

Here the CDR3 DNA reads TGTGCCACCAGGGGTTTCGACTGGGGAGGGAACACTGAAGCTTTCTTT. This sequence encodes CATRGFDWGGNTEAFF. V is TRBV15 and J is TRBJ1-1, with D unresolved. Looked up from germline, CDR1 is LNHNV and CDR2 is YYDKDF (reference sequence). The CDR3 contains 16 residues. V lost 6 bases to trimming and J lost 1 base, with 18 bases between them.